The source of this T cell receptor beta chain is a study of vaccination effects on CD4 cells after COVID-19 (dated by TCRdb to between 2021 and 2022). At the level of the whole study: Each participant got two doses of an mRNA SARS-CoV-2 vaccine, either BNT162b2 or mRNA-1273. Cultures from other donors in the study were sequenced with the Oncomine TCR Beta short-read assay on an Illumina iSeq 100. A total of around eleven COVID-19 convalescent patients and several SARS-CoV-2-naive healthy vaccine recipients were included in the full study. SARS-CoV-2 spike-specific CD4+ TCR repertoires were compared before and after mRNA vaccination in COVID-19 convalescent patients and in infection-naive vaccine recipients.

Library generation was performed with the immunoSEQ multiplex PCR assay. DNA from the cultured and isolated CD4+ T cells underwent TCR beta CDR3 sequencing. The original methods were these. Non-productive TCR sequences were removed and reads were trimmed to the CDR3 region, keeping CDR3s of at least 7 amino acids. Antigen-specific clonotypes were identified using the MANAFEST web app by comparison of expansion in peptide wells against reference cultures. To count as positive, a clone had to show expansion at FDR<0.05 compared with the reference and with all other wells, an odds ratio above 5, and a frequency above 0.1% in two replicate wells. A clonotype was called cross-reactive if it was significantly expanded both in SARS-CoV-2 spike wells and in at least one common cold coronavirus spike condition. CDR3 similarity was assessed by Levenshtein distance using the stringdist R package, and unrooted trees were constructed with ape in R 3.6.1. TCRdb provides this immuneACCESS table in a form limited to in-frame rearrangements. Some clones are lacking; in checked studies, under half of them reflect an unresolved V gene, and why the rest are absent is not known. Clone size and the V and J calls come from that table; the DNA yielded D and trimming. Present in this sample are about 24,000 clones, roughly three quarters of which were seen just once. The ten most abundant clones make up 10% of the sample.

Study-level results and caveats: The study was limited by a small number of convalescent patients and lacked early post-infection timepoints. At late post-vaccination timepoints, both infection-induced and vaccine-induced clones showed marked clonal contraction, consistent with waning T cell responses. Among healthy vaccine recipients, nearly all vaccine-induced clones were SARS-CoV-2 mono-reactive, and just 1 of 255 was cross-reactive with common cold coronaviruses.

Points on this clone: This receptor's antigen is unknown. Within one base of it there is no much larger clone, and no base qualities were kept.

In the ViraFEST assay, PBMC were stimulated with viral peptide pools, and TCR sequencing was then used to find antigen-specific CD4+ T cell clonotypes based on their expansion. After 10 days of culture, CD4+ T cells were isolated with the EasySep CD4+ T cell isolation kit. None of the healthy vaccine recipients had a prior SARS-CoV-2 infection, which was confirmed by nucleocapsid antibody tests that came back negative both before and after vaccination. Some 2 million PBMC per well were cultured with approximately 10 ug/ml peptides in IMDM containing roughly 5% human AB serum, roughly 9.5 IU/ml IL-2 and gentamicin. Half of the culture medium was replaced with fresh IL-2-containing medium on days 3 and 7. Unless noted otherwise, every peptide stimulation condition was cultured in triplicate wells. Using Ficoll-Paque Plus gradient centrifugation, PBMC were separated from whole blood and then either used fresh or cryopreserved at -140C. The spike proteins of SARS-CoV-2 and of the common cold coronaviruses HCoV-NL63, HCoV-OC43 and HCoV-229E were spanned by overlapping peptide pools. The QIAamp micro DNA kit was used to extract genomic DNA from the cultured CD4+ T cells.

Including the terminal cysteine and phenylalanine, the CDR3 comprises 15 residues. Of the read, only the CDR3 DNA is kept; its 45 bases are in frame from base 1. Per the germline V gene (reference sequence), LNHDA is the CDR1 and SQIVND is the CDR2. V is pruned by 7 bases and J by 2 bases, leaving 10 bases of the junction without a gene match. The sequence was obtained from a human donor who received a COVID-19 vaccine. The chain joins TRBV19 to TRBJ1-2; TRBD1 matches 7 bases in the middle. The sequenced sample was CD4+ T cells from PBMCs cultured with HCoV-NL63 spike peptides, obtained before COVID-19 vaccination. According to the study, the label for this sample's cell subset or site signals: HCoV-NL63 spike overlapping peptide pool stimulation. At the DNA level, the sequence is TGTGCCAGTACCACTGGGGGACAGCTGAACTATGGCTACACCTTC. It translates to CASTTGGQLNYGYTF.